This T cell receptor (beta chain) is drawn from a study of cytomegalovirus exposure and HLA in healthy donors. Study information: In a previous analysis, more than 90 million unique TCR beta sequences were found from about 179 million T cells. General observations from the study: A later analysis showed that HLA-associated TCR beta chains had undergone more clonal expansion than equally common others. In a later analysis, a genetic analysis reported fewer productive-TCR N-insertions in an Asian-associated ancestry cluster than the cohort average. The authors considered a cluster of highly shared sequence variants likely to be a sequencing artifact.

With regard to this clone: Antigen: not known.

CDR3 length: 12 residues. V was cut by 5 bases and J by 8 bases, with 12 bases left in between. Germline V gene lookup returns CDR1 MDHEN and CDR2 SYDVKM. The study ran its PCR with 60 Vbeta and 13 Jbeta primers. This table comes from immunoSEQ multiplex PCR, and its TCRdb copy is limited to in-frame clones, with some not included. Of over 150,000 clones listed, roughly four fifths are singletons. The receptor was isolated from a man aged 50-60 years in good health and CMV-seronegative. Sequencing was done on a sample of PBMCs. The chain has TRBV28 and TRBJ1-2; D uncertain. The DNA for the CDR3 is TGTGCCAGCAGTCCCTACAGAGAAGGCTACACCTTC. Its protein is CASSPYREGYTF.